This entry lists 5 T cell receptor beta chains sequenced from one sample in a study of technical replicates of blood from a handful of donors. Here immunoSEQ multiplex PCR was the method, and the copy in TCRdb shows in-frame clones only, minus some. The sample includes 91,000 or so clones, about 95% of them seen just once. Input material: T cells isolated from PBMCs. Source of these receptors: a human donor in good health.

This chain links TRBV4-1 with TRBJ1-2; 7 nucleotides agree with TRBD1. Germline V lookup: CDR1 MGHRA, CDR2 YSYEKL. The CDR3 length is 14 residues. V shed 5 bases, J shed 3 bases, and the junction held 6 bases outside the gene matches. CDR3: CASSFTGEYYGYTF. The CDR3 coding sequence is TGCGCCAGCAGCTTTACAGGGGAATACTATGGCTACACCTTC.

The rearrangement uses TRBV11-2 and TRBJ2-1, with D possibly being TRBD2 (5 bases). Germline values: CDR1 SGHAT, CDR2 FQNNGV. Deletions cut 3 bases from V and 0 bases from J, with 9 bases between. The CDR3 runs 15 residues. CDR3 protein: CASSFGGGSYNEQFF. CDR3 DNA: TGTGCCAGCAGCTTTGGAGGTGGCTCCTACAATGAGCAGTTCTTC.

The chain's CDR3 is CASSLRTGVSPLHF. CDR3 bases: TGCGCCAGCAGCTTGAGGACAGGGGTCTCACCCCTCCACTTT. The V gene is TRBV5-1, the J gene TRBJ1-6; 9 bases are shared with TRBD1. CDR3 length: 14 amino acids. Unmatched junction bases numbered 3, after V lost 1 base and J lost 10 bases. The germline CDR1 and CDR2 sequences are SGHRS and YFSETQ. Full variable domain (rest looked up from reference TRBV5-1 and TRBJ1-6): KAGVTQTPRYLIKTRGQQVTLSCSPISGHRSVSWYQQTPGQGLQFLFEYFSETQRNKGNFPGRFSGRQFSNSRSEMNVSTLELGDSALYLCASSLRTGVSPLHFGNGTRLTVT.

This clone was detected many times. V gene TRBV5-4 combines with J gene TRBJ2-7, with D maybe TRBD2 (6 bases). Germline-derived CDR1 and CDR2 are SGHNT and YYREEE (reference sequence). The CDR3 is 14 residues long. Trimming removed 3 bases at V and 5 bases at J, with 15 bases between. CDR3 DNA: TGTGCCAGCAGCTCTACCGGGAGTGTCGACGAGCAGTACTTC. Residues: CASSSTGSVDEQYF.

This chain connects TRBV5-5 to TRBJ1-6; D gene uncertain. The germline V and J ends were trimmed by 2 bases and 2 bases, with 11 bases remaining between them. The germline CDR1 and CDR2 sequences are SGHKS and YYEKEE (reference sequence). The CDR3 covers 16 residues. Written as DNA, the CDR3 is TGTGCCAGCAGCTTTTCACTTATACCCTATAATTCACCCCTCCACTTT. This codes for CASSFSLIPYNSPLHF.